Sequencing of this T cell receptor beta chain was carried out in a study of CD8+ T cells in alopecia areata. The wider study: Patients in the treated group were given tofacitinib by mouth, 5 to 10 mg twice a day. Dosing with tofacitinib proceeded for 6 to 18 months, followed by 6 months off drug.

In each case, RNA was isolated and then reverse transcribed into cDNA as the sequencing template. Repertoires were generated with immunoSEQ multiplex PCR, while TCRdb's copy carries only in-frame clones and drops some. The sample holds about 130,000 clones; roughly three fifths are singletons and the top ten take about 4.9%. Obtained from alopecia areata patients were lesional scalp punch biopsies along with peripheral blood. CDR1 is MNHEY, CDR2 SMNVEV, per germline (reference sequence). CDR3 size: 16 residues. J was trimmed by 0 bases and V by 6 bases; bases with no gene match: 8. The chain carries TRBV27 and TRBJ1-1; TRBD1 agrees at 9 bases. This material consisted of CD4+ T cells sorted from blood, taken at week 0. This clonotype was sampled from a human donor with alopecia areata. The CDR3 spells CASSLLGQGMNTEAFF. The CDR3 bases are TGTGCCAGCAGCCTTCTTGGACAGGGGATGAACACTGAAGCTTTCTTT.